What follows are 17 T cell receptor beta chains derived from one specimen sequenced in a study of T cells in Graves' hyperthyroidism and ophthalmopathy. TCR beta CDR3 sequences were amplified from RNA transcripts. TCR CDR3 underwent first-round RT-PCR with the HTBI primer set. From the multiplex PCR reads, TCRdb called clonotypes with MiXCR, one entry per CDR3 protein. The sample consists of 600,000 or so distinct CDR3 sequences, roughly 14% of them appearing once. Sequenced input: blood. These receptors were taken from a woman in her forties or fifties with Graves' ophthalmopathy.

This clonotype was seen many times. V gene TRBV11-2 combines with J gene TRBJ2-5; 8 bases agree with TRBD2. This CDR3 has 15 residues. The ends lost 5 bases at V and 4 bases at J; junction bases unmatched: 9. The germline CDR1 and CDR2 sequences are SGHAT and FQNNGV. DNA for the CDR3: TGTGCCAGCAGCCCCTCGGGGGGGGGCTCAGAGACCCAGTACTTC. Protein sequence: CASSPSGGGSETQYF.

A single count supports this clonotype. CDR3 residues: CASSLERLGQGTYNEQFF. The CDR3 DNA sequence: TGTGCCAGCAGCTTAGAACGTTTAGGACAGGGTACTTACAATGAGCAGTTCTTC. The chain joins TRBV7-8 to TRBJ2-1, with 8 bases aligning to TRBD1. The CDR3 contains 18 residues. In germline, CDR1 is SGHVS, CDR2 FQNEAQ. V gave up 1 base and J gave up 4 bases; unmatched junction bases: 12.

The V gene is TRBV6-4, the J gene TRBJ2-1, with D possibly being TRBD2 (5 bases). Germline V CDR1 and CDR2: MRHNA, SNTAGT. The CDR3 is 14 residues long. Trimming removed 3 bases at V and 2 bases at J, with 8 bases between. The CDR3 DNA is TGTGCCAGCAGTGAGCGGGCAGCCTACAATGAGCAGTTCTTC. Residues: CASSERAAYNEQFF.

This clonotype was detected ten times or more. The V and J genes are TRBV11-3 and TRBJ2-3, with D tentatively TRBD1 or TRBD2 (6 bases each). Germline assignment: CDR1 SGHNT and CDR2 YENEEA. V lost 5 bases to trimming and J lost 3 bases, with 15 bases between them. This CDR3 has 15 residues. CDR3 loop: CASSPRGDITDTQYF. The CDR3 DNA follows: TGTGCCAGCAGCCCGAGGGGGGACATAACAGATACGCAGTATTTT.

In its sample, this clonotype was seen many times. The chain combines TRBV18 with TRBJ2-5; perhaps TRBD1 as D (5 bases). V shed 6 bases and J shed 1 base, with 12 bases lying between them. CDR3 length equals 14 residues. CDR1 is KGHSH and CDR2 is LQKENI in the germline V gene. CDR3 DNA: TGTGCCAGCTCCCTCAAAAGGGGCCAAGAGACCCAGTACTTC. Its translation is CASSLKRGQETQYF.

This clonotype was detected ten times or more. This chain joins TRBV11-2 and TRBJ2-5; 11 bases fit TRBD1. Germline V gene lookup returns CDR1 SGHAT and CDR2 FQNNGV. Trimming cost V 5 bases and J 5 bases; bases outside gene matches: 4. The CDR3 extends over 14 amino acids. Here the CDR3 DNA reads TGTGCCAGCAGCCGGACAGGGGGCCAGGAGACCCAGTACTTC. Translated: CASSRTGGQETQYF.

The CDR3 nucleotides read TGCAGCATTAGCGGGAAAACCACCGGGGAGCTGTTTTTT. Protein: CSISGKTTGELFF. The J gene is TRBJ2-2, the V gene TRBV29-1; 8 bases line up with TRBD2. After removal of 8 bases from V and 4 bases from J, the junction contained 6 bases not matched to a gene. The CDR3 loop spans 13 amino acids. The germline CDR1 and CDR2 sequences are SQVTM and ANQGSEA.

Many counts were recorded for this clonotype. The V gene is TRBV7-9, the J gene TRBJ2-7, with D perhaps being TRBD1 or TRBD2 (5 bases each). The CDR3 has 14 amino acids. CDR1 and CDR2 (germline): SEHNR, FQNEAQ (reference sequence). The V end lost 2 bases, the J end lost 3 bases, and 11 bases lay between the germline ends. The CDR3 coding sequence is TGTGCCAGCAGCTTACGGGACGCCGACTACGAGCAGTACTTC. It encodes CASSLRDADYEQYF.

This clonotype was detected only a few times. The rearrangement uses TRBV5-4 and TRBJ2-2, with 8 bases matching TRBD2. Germline trimming cut 1 base from V and 5 bases from J; bases unmatched to any gene: 7. This CDR3 contains 16 residues. CDR1 is SGHNT and CDR2 is YYREEE in the germline V gene (reference sequence). CDR3 nucleotide sequence: TGTGCCAGCAGCTTGTTCAGCGGGGGTGGGACCGGGGAGCTGTTTTTT. As protein: CASSLFSGGGTGELFF.

This clonotype appeared a few times. The CDR3 loop is CASSYSVGTEAFF. CDR3 nucleotides: TGTGCCAGCAGTTACAGCGTGGGCACTGAAGCTTTCTTT. The chain recombines TRBV6-2 or TRBV6-3 with TRBJ1-1; D gene unclear. Germline V gene sequence: CDR1 MNHEY, CDR2 SVGEGT. V shed 2 bases and J shed 4 bases, with 8 bases lying between them. This CDR3 has 13 amino acids.

This clonotype was observed many times. This chain joins TRBV10-3 and TRBJ2-1; D unresolved. The germline V gene has CDR1 ENHRY and CDR2 SYGVKD. This CDR3 is 11 amino acids long. V was cut by 6 bases and J by 8 bases, with 8 bases left in between. Here the CDR3 reads CAIRKSDEQFF. Written as DNA, the CDR3 is TGTGCCATCAGGAAAAGCGATGAGCAGTTCTTC.

In this sample, this clonotype turned up a few times. The DNA of the CDR3 is TGTGTCACGGGAGGGTGGAATGAGCAGTTCTTC. Protein: CVTGGWNEQFF. The chain carries TRBV6-1 and TRBJ2-1; TRBD2 aligns across 8 bases. The CDR3 is made up of 11 amino acids. The V gene's germline CDR1 is MNHNS and CDR2 SASEGT.

This clonotype was picked up many times. The chain uses TRBV27 and TRBJ2-3; TRBD1 aligns across 7 bases. Germline CDR1 is MNHEY and CDR2 is SMNVEV (reference sequence). Unmatched junction bases numbered 11, after V lost 7 bases and J lost 4 bases. This CDR3 has 15 residues. CDR3 protein: CASKGGDLGADTQYF. CDR3 nucleotides: TGTGCCAGCAAAGGGGGCGATTTGGGAGCAGATACGCAGTATTTT.

This clonotype was detected many times. The chain recombines TRBV27 with TRBJ2-3, with 8 bases matching TRBD2. The CDR3 has 16 residues. Germline assignment: CDR1 MNHEY and CDR2 SMNVEV (reference sequence). Losses at the gene ends were 5 bases for V and 3 bases for J; bases not matched to a gene: 10. The DNA of the CDR3 is TGTGCCAGCAGTCCCCGAGCGGGAGTGGGGACAGATACGCAGTATTTT. Translated: CASSPRAGVGTDTQYF.

At least ten counts were recorded for this clonotype. J is TRBJ2-7 and V is TRBV20-1, with TRBD1 identical over 7 bases. Germline V gene data show CDR1 as DFQATT and CDR2 as SNEGSKA (reference sequence). Germline trimming cut 0 bases from V and 4 bases from J; bases unmatched to any gene: 9. This CDR3 spans 15 amino acids. CDR3 bases: TGCAGTGCTAGAGATAACGGACAGGCGACGTACGAGCAGTACTTC. This gives the protein CSARDNGQATYEQYF.

This clonotype was detected a few times. The junction shows a germline mismatch at one end, possibly a read error. The chain combines TRBV27 with TRBJ2-2, with D uncertain. The germline gives CDR1 MNHEY, CDR2 SMNVEV (reference sequence). This CDR3 spans 16 amino acids. The CDR3 sequence is CASSFVQAVNTRELFF. The CDR3 nucleotides read TGTGCCAGCAGTTTCGTTCAAGCTGTGAACACCAGGGAGCTGTTTTTT.

This clonotype was detected a few times. The gene calls are TRBV28 and TRBJ2-5; D unresolved. V was cut by 3 bases and J by 4 bases, with 21 bases left in between. CDR3 size: 17 residues. CDR1 is MDHEN and CDR2 is SYDVKM in the germline V gene. Written as DNA, the CDR3 is TGTGCCAGCAGTTTGTTTCCAGTCGAATGGTCTAGAGAGACCCAGTACTTC. This sequence encodes CASSLFPVEWSRETQYF.